This T cell receptor beta chain appears in the sequencing data of a study of T cell responses to AZD1222 COVID-19 vaccine. Across the whole study: Some second doses came at about 4 weeks and others at about 12 weeks; these were pooled. Study-level findings and limits: Receipt of two AZD1222 doses was followed by a rise in Spike-specific TCR breadth and depth. Among those given AZD1222, only five to seven were seropositive at baseline.

Trimming took off 1 base at V and 5 bases at J, with 12 bases between the two ends. CDR1 and CDR2 from the germline V gene are SGHNT and YYREEE (reference sequence). This CDR3 has 14 residues. The assay was immunoSEQ multiplex PCR, and TCRdb's table has in-frame clones only and misses some. The sample carries over 150,000 clones, about 90% recorded once. Concerning this clone itself: Its antigen is as yet unknown.

The specimen comprised peripheral blood, sampled on day 0 of AZD1222 vaccination. The chain has TRBV5-4 and TRBJ2-5; the D gene is possibly TRBD1 (6 bases). This TCR was recovered from an adult in good health. CDR3 in DNA: TGTGCCAGCAGCTTGATGGGGGCGGGCGAGACCCAGTACTTC. It encodes CASSLMGAGETQYF.